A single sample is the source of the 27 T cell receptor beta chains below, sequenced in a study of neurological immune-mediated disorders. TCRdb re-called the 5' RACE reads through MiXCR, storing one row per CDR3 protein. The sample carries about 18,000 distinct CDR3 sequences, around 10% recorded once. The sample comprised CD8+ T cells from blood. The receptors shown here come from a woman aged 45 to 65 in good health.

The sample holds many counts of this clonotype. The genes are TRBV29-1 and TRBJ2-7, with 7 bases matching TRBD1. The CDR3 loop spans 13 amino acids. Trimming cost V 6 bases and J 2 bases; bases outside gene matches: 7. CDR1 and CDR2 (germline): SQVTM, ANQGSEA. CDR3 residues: CSVEGQSPYEQYF. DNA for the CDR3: TGCAGCGTCGAGGGACAGAGCCCCTACGAGCAGTACTTC.

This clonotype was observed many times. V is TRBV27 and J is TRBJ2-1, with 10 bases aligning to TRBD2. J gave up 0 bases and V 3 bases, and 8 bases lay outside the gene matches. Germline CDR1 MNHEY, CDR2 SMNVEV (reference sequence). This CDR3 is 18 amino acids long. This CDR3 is CASSLKLAGRTSYNEQFF. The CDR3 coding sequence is TGTGCCAGCAGTTTGAAACTAGCGGGGAGAACCTCCTACAATGAGCAGTTCTTC.

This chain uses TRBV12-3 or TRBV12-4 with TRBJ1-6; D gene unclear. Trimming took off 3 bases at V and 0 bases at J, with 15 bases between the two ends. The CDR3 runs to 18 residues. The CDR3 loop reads CASSFELRESSYNSPLHF. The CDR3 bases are TGTGCCAGCAGTTTCGAATTAAGGGAAAGCTCCTATAATTCACCCCTCCACTTT.

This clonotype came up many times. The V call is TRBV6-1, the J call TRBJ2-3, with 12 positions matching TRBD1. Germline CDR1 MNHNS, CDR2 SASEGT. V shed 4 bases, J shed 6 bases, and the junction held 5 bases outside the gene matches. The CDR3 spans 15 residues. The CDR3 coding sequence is TGTGCCAGCAGTGCCCGGGACAGGGGGCAGGATACGCAGTATTTT. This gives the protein CASSARDRGQDTQYF.

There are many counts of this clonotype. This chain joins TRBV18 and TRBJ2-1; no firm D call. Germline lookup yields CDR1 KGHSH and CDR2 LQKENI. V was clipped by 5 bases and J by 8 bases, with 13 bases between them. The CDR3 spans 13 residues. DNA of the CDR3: TGTGCCAGCTCAGCATGGTCCCTGGATGAGCAGTTCTTC. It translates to CASSAWSLDEQFF.

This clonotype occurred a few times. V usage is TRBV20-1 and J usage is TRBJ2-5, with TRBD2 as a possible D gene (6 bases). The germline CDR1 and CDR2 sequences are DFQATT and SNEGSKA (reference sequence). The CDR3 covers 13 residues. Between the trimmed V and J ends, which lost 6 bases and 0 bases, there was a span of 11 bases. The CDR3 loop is CSADSGYQETQYF. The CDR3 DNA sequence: TGCAGTGCCGATAGCGGATACCAAGAGACCCAGTACTTC.

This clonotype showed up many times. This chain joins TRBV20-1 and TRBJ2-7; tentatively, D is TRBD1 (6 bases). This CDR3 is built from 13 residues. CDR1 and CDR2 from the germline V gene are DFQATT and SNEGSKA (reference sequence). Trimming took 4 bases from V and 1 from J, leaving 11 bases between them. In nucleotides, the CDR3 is TGCAGTGCTAAGAACAGGGAATCCTACGAGCAGTACTTC. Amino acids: CSAKNRESYEQYF.

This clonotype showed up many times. The CDR3: CASSPRDRGYEQYF. DNA of the CDR3: TGTGCCAGCAGCCCACGGGACAGAGGTTACGAGCAGTACTTC. V usage is TRBV7-9 and J usage is TRBJ2-7; TRBD1 matches 7 bases. Germline V gives CDR1 SEHNR, CDR2 FQNEAQ (reference sequence). This CDR3 contains 14 residues. Trimming at V came to 5 bases and at J to 4 bases, leaving 8 bases not matched to a gene.

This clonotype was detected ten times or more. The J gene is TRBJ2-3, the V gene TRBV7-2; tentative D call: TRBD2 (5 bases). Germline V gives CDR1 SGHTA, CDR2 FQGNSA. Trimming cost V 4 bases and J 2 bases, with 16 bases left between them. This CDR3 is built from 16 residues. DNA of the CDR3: TGTGCCAGCAGCTCGGACTCCCGGCCTGTCACAGATACGCAGTATTTT. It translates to CASSSDSRPVTDTQYF.

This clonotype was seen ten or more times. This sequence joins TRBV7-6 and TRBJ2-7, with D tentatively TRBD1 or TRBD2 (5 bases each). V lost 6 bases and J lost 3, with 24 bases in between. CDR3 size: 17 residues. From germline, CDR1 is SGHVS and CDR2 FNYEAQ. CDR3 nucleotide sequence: TGTGCCAGCAGTTACCCTAACTCCGGGACCCAAGACTACGAGCAGTACTTC. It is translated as CASSYPNSGTQDYEQYF.

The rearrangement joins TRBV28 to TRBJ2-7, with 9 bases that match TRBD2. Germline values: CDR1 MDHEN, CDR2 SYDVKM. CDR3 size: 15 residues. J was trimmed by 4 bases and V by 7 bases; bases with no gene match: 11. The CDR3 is CASTGVASGNYEQYF. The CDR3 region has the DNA TGTGCCAGCACGGGGGTGGCTAGCGGGAATTACGAGCAGTACTTC.

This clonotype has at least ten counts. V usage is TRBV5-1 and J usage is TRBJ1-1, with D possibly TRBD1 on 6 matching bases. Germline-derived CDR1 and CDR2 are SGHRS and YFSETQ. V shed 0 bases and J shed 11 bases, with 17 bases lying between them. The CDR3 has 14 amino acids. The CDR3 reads CASSLEPGERVAFF. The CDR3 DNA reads TGCGCCAGCAGCTTGGAACCAGGGGAGCGCGTTGCTTTCTTT.

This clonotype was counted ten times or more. The CDR3 here is CASSQEGGQGYNSPLHF. The CDR3, as DNA: TGCGCCAGCAGCCAAGAGGGCGGACAGGGTTATAATTCACCCCTCCACTTT. This sequence joins TRBV4-1 and TRBJ1-6; TRBD1 aligns across 8 bases. CDR3 size: 17 residues. Germline V gives CDR1 MGHRA, CDR2 YSYEKL. Germline trimming cut 0 bases from V and 4 bases from J; bases unmatched to any gene: 5.

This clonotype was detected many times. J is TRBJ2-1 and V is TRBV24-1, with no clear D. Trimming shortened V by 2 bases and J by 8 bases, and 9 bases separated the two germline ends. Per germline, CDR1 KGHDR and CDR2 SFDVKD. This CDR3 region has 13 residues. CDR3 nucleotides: TGTGCCACCAGTGATTCCACCTCCCATGAGCAGTTCTTC. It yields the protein CATSDSTSHEQFF.

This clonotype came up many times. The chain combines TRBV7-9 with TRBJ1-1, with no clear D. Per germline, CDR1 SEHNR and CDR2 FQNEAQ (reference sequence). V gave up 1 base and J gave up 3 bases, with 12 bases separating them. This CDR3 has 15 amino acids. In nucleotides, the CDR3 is TGTGCCAGCAGCTTAGTGACGGGGTCGGACACTGAAGCTTTCTTT. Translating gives CASSLVTGSDTEAFF.

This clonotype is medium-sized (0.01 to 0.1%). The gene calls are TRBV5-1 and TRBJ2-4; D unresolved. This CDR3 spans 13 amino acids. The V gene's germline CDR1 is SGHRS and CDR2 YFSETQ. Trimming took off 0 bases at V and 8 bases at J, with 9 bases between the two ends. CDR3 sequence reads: CASSLDSQDIQYF. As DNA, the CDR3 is TGCGCCAGCAGCTTGGATAGTCAAGACATTCAGTACTTC.

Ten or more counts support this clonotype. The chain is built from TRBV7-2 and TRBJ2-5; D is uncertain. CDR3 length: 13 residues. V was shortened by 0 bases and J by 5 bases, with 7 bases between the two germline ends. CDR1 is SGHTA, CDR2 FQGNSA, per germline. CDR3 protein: CASSLALGETQYF. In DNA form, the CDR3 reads TGTGCCAGCAGCTTAGCCCTTGGGGAGACCCAGTACTTC.

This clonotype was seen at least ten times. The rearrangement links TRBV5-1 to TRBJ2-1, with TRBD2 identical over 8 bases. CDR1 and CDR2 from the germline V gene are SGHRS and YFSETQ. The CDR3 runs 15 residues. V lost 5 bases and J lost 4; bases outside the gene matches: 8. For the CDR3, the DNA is TGCGCCAGCAGGCCCGGGGCTAGCGGGTACAATGAGCAGTTCTTC. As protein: CASRPGASGYNEQFF.

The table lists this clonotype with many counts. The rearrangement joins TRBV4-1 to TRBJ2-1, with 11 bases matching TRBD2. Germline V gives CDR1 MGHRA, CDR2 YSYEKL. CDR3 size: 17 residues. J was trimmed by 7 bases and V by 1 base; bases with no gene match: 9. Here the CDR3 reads CASSQGFELAGENEQFF. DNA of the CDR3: TGCGCCAGCAGCCAAGGGTTCGAACTAGCGGGGGAAAATGAGCAGTTCTTC.

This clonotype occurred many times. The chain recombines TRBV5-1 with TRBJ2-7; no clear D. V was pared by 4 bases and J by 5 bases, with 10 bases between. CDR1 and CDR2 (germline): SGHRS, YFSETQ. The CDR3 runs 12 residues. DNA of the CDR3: TGCGCCAGCAGCCTGGGCGCGAACGAGCAGTACTTC. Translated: CASSLGANEQYF.

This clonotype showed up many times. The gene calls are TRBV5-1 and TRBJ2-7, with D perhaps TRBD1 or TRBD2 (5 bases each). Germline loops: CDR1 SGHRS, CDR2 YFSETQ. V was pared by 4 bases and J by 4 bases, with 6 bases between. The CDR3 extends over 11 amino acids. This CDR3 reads CASSEGYEQYF. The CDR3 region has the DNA TGCGCCAGCAGCGAGGGGTACGAGCAGTACTTC. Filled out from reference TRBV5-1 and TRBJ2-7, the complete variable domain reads KAGVTQTPRYLIKTRGQQVTLSCSPISGHRSVSWYQQTPGQGLQFLFEYFSETQRNKGNFPGRFSGRQFSNSRSEMNVSTLELGDSALYLCASSEGYEQYFGPGTRLTVT.

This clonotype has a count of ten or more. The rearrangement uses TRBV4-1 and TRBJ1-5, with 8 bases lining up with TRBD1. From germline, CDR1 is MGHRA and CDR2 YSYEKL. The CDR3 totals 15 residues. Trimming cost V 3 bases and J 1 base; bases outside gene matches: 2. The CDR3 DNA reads TGCGCCAGCAGCCATAGACAGGGGAGCAATCAGCCCCAGCATTTT. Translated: CASSHRQGSNQPQHF.

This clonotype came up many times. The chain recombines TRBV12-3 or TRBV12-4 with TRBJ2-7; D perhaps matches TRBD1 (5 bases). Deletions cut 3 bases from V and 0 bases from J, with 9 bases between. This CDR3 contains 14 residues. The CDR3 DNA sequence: TGTGCCAGCAGTTTTAGTCAGGGCTCCTACGAGCAGTACTTC. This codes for CASSFSQGSYEQYF.

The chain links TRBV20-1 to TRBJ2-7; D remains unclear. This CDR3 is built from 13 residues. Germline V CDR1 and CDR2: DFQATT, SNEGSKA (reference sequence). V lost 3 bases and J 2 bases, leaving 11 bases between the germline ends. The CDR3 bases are TGCAGTGCTAGTGGAAGACTGACCTACGAGCAGTACTTC. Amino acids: CSASGRLTYEQYF.

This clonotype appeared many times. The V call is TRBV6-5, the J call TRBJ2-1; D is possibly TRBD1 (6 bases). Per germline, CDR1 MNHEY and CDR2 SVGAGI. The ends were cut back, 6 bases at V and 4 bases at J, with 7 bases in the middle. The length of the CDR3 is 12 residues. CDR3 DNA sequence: TGTGCCAGCAGAGGACAGTACAATGAGCAGTTCTTC. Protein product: CASRGQYNEQFF.

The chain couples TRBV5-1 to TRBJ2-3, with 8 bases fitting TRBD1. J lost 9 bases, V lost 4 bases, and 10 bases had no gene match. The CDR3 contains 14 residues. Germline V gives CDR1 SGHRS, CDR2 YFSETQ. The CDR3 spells CASSLGQGEDTQYF. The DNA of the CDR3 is TGCGCCAGCAGCCTCGGACAGGGTGAAGACACGCAGTATTTT.

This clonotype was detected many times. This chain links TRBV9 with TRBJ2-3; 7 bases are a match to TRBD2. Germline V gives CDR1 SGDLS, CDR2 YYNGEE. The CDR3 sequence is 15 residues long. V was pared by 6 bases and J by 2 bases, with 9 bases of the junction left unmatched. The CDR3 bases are TGTGCCAGCACCCTGGGGGAGGGCGACACAGATACGCAGTATTTT. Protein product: CASTLGEGDTDTQYF.